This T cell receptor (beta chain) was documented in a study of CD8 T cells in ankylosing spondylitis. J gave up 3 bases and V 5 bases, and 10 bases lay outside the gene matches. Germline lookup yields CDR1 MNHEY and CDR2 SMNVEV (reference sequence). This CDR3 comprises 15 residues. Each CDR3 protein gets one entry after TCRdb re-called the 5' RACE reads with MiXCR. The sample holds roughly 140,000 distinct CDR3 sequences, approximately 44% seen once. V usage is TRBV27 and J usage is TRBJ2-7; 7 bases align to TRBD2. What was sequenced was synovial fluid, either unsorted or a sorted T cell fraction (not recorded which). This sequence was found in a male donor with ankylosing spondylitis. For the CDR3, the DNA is TGTGCCAGCAGTCCTCGACTGGCGGGAGACTACGAGCAGTACTTC. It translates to CASSPRLAGDYEQYF.